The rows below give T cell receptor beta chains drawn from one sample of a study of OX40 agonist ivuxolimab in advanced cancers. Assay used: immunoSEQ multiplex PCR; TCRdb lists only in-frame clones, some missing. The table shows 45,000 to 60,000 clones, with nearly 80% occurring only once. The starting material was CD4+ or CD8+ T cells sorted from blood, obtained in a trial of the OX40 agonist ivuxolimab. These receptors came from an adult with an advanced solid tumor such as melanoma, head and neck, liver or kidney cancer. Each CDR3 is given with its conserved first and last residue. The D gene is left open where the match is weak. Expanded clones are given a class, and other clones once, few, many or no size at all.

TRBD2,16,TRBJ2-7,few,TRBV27,TGTGCCAGCAGTTTCGCGACTAGCGGGGTACCCTACGAGCAGTACTTC,CASSFATSGVPYEQYF
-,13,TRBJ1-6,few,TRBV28,TGTGCCAGCAGTTTTGAGTATAATTCACCCCTCCACTTT,CASSFEYNSPLHF
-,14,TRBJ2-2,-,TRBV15,TGTGCCACCAGCAGAGGCAGGGCGGCCGGGGAGCTGTTTTTT,CATSRGRAAGELFF
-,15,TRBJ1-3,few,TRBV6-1,TGTGCCAGTCTTTCAGGGGAGTTTTCTGGAAACACCATATATTTT,CASLSGEFSGNTIYF
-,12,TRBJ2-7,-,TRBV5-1,TGCGCCAGCAGGGGGGGCGTCTACGAGCAGTACTTC,CASRGGVYEQYF
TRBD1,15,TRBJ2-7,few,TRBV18,TGTGCCAGCTCACCACTCGGACAGGGATCCCACGAGCAGTACTTC,CASSPLGQGSHEQYF
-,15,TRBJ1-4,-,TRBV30,TGTGCCTGGAGTGCATCGGTGGGCAGGAGGGAAAAACTGTTTTTT,CAWSASVGRREKLFF
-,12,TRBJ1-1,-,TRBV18,TGTGCCAGCTCACCACAGGGGACTGAAGCTTTCTTT,CASSPQGTEAFF
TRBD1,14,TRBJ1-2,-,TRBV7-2,TGTGCCAGCAGCTCGAATCAGGGGGCTGGCGGCTACACCTTC,CASSSNQGAGGYTF
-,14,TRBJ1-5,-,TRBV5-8,TGTGCCAGCAGCTGGGACGGTAGCAATCAGCCCCAGCATTTT,CASSWDGSNQPQHF
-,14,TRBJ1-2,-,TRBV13,TGTGCCAGCAGCTTTGGAGGACAGATCTATGGCTACACCTTC,CASSFGGQIYGYTF
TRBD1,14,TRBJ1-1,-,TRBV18,TGTGCCAGCTCACCACTGACAGGGGTGACTGAAGCTTTCTTT,CASSPLTGVTEAFF
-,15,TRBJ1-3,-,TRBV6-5,TGTGCCAGCAGTTCCCCAGGGGCCTCTGGAAACACCATATATTTT,CASSSPGASGNTIYF
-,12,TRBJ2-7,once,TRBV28,TGTGCCAGCAAGACTACCCTCCACGAGCAGTACTTC,CASKTTLHEQYF
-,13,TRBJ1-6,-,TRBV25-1,TGTGCCAGCACGTACACTTATAATTCACCCCTCCACTTT,CASTYTYNSPLHF
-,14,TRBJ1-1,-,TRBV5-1,TGCGCCAGCAGCCGGGGACTCCTGAACACTGAAGCTTTCTTT,CASSRGLLNTEAFF
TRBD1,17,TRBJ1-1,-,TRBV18,TGTGCCAGCTCACCACGGGCCTCAGGGGGCTCGGACACTGAAGCTTTCTTT,CASSPRASGGSDTEAFF
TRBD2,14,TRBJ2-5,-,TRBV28,TGTGCCAGCAGAACACCGGGACTAGCAAAGACCCAGTACTTC,CASRTPGLAKTQYF
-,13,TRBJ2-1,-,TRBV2,TGTGCCAGCAGTGTGGGGGGAGGGGGTGAGCAGTTCTTC,CASSVGGGGEQFF
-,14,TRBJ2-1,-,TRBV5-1,TGCGCCAGCAGCTTTGGAGCGGCCAACAATGAGCAGTTCTTC,CASSFGAANNEQFF
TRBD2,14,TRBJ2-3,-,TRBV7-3,TGTGCCAGCAGCTTAGGGAGGGGCACAGATACGCAGTATTTT,CASSLGRGTDTQYF
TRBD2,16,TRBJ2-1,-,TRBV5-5,TGTGCCAGCAGCTTCCACGGGACTAGCGGGAACTATGAGCAGTTCTTC,CASSFHGTSGNYEQFF
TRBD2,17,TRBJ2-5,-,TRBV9,TGTGCCAGCAGCCCGGGGGGGGTACCGGGATCTCAAGAGACCCAGTACTTC,CASSPGGVPGSQETQYF
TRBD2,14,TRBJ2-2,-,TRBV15,TGTGCCACCGGCGGTAGCGGGGTCACCGGGGAGCTGTTTTTT,CATGGSGVTGELFF
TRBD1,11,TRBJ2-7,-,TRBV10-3,TGTGCCACGGGACAGCCCTACGAGCAGTACTTC,CATGQPYEQYF
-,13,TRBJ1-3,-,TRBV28,TGTGCCAGCAGCTCCCCCCCTGGAAACACCATATATTTT,CASSSPPGNTIYF
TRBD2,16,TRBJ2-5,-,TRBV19,TGTGCCAGTAGTATAGGGACTAGCGGGCTCCAAGAGACCCAGTACTTC,CASSIGTSGLQETQYF
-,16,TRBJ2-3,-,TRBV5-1,TGCGCCAGCAGCTTGGGGTTCCAGCTCTACACAGATACGCAGTATTTT,CASSLGFQLYTDTQYF
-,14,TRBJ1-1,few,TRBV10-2,TGCGCCAGCAGCCCCGGTCGTCAGGGGACTGAAGCTTTCTTT,CASSPGRQGTEAFF
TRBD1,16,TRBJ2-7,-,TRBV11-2,TGTGCCAGCACTCCGTATATTGGACAGGGGTCCTACGAGCAGTACTTC,CASTPYIGQGSYEQYF
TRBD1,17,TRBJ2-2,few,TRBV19,TGTGCCAGTAGGGAGACAGGGGGCTTGAGCGGGACCGGGGAGCTGTTTTTT,CASRETGGLSGTGELFF
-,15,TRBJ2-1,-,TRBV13,TGTGCCAGCAGCTTAGGCCTGCAGCACCCGAATGAGCAGTTCTTC,CASSLGLQHPNEQFF
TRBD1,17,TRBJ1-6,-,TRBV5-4,TGTGCCAGCAGCCAATCTCCGGGACAGGGGGCGCGTTCACCCCTCCACTTT,CASSQSPGQGARSPLHF
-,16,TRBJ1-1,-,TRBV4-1,TGCGCCAGCAGACAGATTTCAGACAGACTGAACACTGAAGCTTTCTTT,CASRQISDRLNTEAFF
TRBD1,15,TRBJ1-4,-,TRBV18,TGTGCCAGCTCACCGGGACAGACACAAAATGAAAAACTGTTTTTT,CASSPGQTQNEKLFF
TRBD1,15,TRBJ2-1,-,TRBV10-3,TGTGCCATCAGTGGGGGGACAGGCGCCTACAATGAGCAGTTCTTC,CAISGGTGAYNEQFF
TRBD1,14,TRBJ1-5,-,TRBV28,TGTGCCAGCAGTTTAGAAGGGGGCGGTCAGCCCCAGCATTTT,CASSLEGGGQPQHF
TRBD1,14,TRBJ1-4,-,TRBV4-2,TGTGCCAGCAGCGCAGAGACAGGGGAGGGCGAACTGTTTTTT,CASSAETGEGELFF
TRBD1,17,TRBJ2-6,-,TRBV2,TGTGCCAGCATTCCCGGGACAGGGAACTCTGGGGCCAACGTCCTGACTTTC,CASIPGTGNSGANVLTF
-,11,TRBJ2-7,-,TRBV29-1,TGCAGCGTGGGTCTTTACTACGAGCAGTACTTC,CSVGLYYEQYF